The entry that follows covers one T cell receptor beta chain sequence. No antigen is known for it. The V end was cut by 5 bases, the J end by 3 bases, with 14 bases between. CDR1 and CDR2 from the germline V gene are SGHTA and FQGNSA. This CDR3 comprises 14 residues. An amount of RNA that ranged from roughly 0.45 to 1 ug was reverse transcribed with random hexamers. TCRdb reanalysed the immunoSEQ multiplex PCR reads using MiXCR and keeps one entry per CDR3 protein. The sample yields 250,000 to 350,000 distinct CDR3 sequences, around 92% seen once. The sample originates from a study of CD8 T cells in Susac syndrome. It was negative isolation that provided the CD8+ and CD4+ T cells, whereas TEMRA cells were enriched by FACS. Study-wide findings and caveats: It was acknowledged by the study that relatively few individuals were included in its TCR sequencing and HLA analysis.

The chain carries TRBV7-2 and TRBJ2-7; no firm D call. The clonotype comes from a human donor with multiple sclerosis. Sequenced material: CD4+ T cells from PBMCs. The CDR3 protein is CASSPLRSHYEQYF. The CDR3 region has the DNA TGTGCCAGCAGCCCTCTTCGATCCCACTACGAGCAGTACTTC.